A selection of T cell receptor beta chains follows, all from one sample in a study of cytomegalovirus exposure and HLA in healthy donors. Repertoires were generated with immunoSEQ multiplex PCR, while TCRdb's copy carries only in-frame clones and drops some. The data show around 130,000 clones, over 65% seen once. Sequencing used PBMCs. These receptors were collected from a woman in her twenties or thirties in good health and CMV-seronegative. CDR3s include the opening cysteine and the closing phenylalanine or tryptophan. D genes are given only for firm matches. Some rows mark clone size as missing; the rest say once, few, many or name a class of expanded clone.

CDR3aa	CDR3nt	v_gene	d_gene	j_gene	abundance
CAWRARGGGYYEQYF	TGTGCCTGGAGGGCCCGGGGAGGGGGGTACTACGAGCAGTACTTC	TRBV30	-	TRBJ2-7	-
CASSTSEDRETQYF	TGTGCCAGCAGTACTAGCGAGGACCGGGAGACGCAGTATTTT	TRBV2	TRBD2	TRBJ2-3	-
CASRAGAWYEQYF	TGTGCCAGCAGAGCGGGGGCCTGGTACGAGCAGTACTTC	TRBV6-5	TRBD2	TRBJ2-7	-
CASSYLGADSGNTIYF	TGTGCCAGCAGTTACCTGGGCGCCGACTCTGGAAACACCATATATTTT	TRBV6-5	-	TRBJ1-3	-
CASSLRGTGGYNEQFF	TGTGCCAGCAGTTTAAGGGGGACAGGGGGGTACAATGAGCAGTTCTTC	TRBV27	TRBD1	TRBJ2-1	few
CASSLVPGRTEAFF	TGTGCCAGCAGCTTAGTGCCAGGGCGGACTGAAGCTTTCTTT	TRBV11-2	-	TRBJ1-1	-
CASSQDRTGLYEQYF	TGCGCCAGCAGCCAAGATAGGACAGGCCTCTACGAGCAGTACTTC	TRBV4-3	TRBD1	TRBJ2-7	-
CASSLVRGPNTEAFF	TGTGCCAGCAGCTTAGTCAGGGGGCCGAACACTGAAGCTTTCTTT	TRBV11-1	TRBD1	TRBJ1-1	-
CASGWDSSYEQYF	TGTGCTAGTGGTTGGGACAGCTCCTACGAGCAGTACTTC	TRBV12-5	TRBD1	TRBJ2-7	-
CASRARTNRGTEAFF	TGTGCCAGCAGGGCCCGGACCAATAGGGGGACTGAAGCTTTCTTT	TRBV6-6	-	TRBJ1-1	-
CASSLLLADDEQYF	TGCGCCAGCAGCTTGTTACTAGCGGACGACGAGCAGTACTTC	TRBV5-1	TRBD2	TRBJ2-7	-
CASSSTGQGTDTQYF	TGTGCCAGCAGTAGTACAGGGCAGGGCACAGATACGCAGTATTTT	TRBV6-1	-	TRBJ2-3	-
CASSLREGYNSPLHF	TGTGCCAGCAGCTTAAGGGAGGGGTATAATTCACCCCTCCACTTT	TRBV7-9	-	TRBJ1-6	few
CASSSYRGRTGELFF	TGTGCCAGCAGTTCATACAGGGGGCGGACCGGGGAGCTGTTTTTT	TRBV6-1	TRBD1	TRBJ2-2	-
CASSLTSGGADTQYF	TGTGCCAGCAGTTTGACTAGCGGGGGGGCAGATACGCAGTATTTT	TRBV27	TRBD2	TRBJ2-3	-
CASSPERGGRETQYF	TGTGCCAGCAGCCCTGAGAGGGGGGGCCGGGAGACCCAGTACTTC	TRBV7-2	-	TRBJ2-5	few
CASSFRQGLNTEAFF	TGCGCCAGCAGCTTCCGACAGGGTCTGAACACTGAAGCTTTCTTT	TRBV5-1	TRBD1	TRBJ1-1	-
CASSAGQGSSQKLFF	TGTGCCAGCAGTGCTGGACAGGGGTCCTCACAAAAACTGTTTTTT	TRBV25-1	TRBD1	TRBJ1-4	-
CASSLGGFGGGYTF	TGTGCCAGCAGCTTGGGAGGGTTCGGCGGTGGCTACACCTTC	TRBV5-4	-	TRBJ1-2	once
CAWSTPRVDYNSPLHF	TGTGCCTGGAGTACCCCCAGGGTGGACTATAATTCACCCCTCCACTTT	TRBV30	-	TRBJ1-6	-
CASSKPRVSGNTIYF	TGTGCCAGTAGTAAACCGAGGGTTTCTGGAAACACCATATATTTT	TRBV19	-	TRBJ1-3	once
CASKSDWSMNTEAFF	TGTGCCAGCAAAAGCGACTGGTCTATGAACACTGAAGCTTTCTTT	TRBV6-5	-	TRBJ1-1	once
CATSLRATGELFF	TGTGCCACCAGCCTCAGGGCCACCGGGGAGCTGTTTTTT	TRBV15	-	TRBJ2-2	-
CATDRQGGTLVWESPLHF	TGCGCCACCGACCGACAGGGAGGAACCCTCGTATGGGAATCACCCCTCCACTTT	TRBV5-1	TRBD1	TRBJ1-6	-
CASSISSGEAYEQYF	TGTGCCAGTAGTATATCTAGCGGGGAGGCCTACGAGCAGTACTTC	TRBV19	TRBD2	TRBJ2-7	-
CASSVSRDQPQHF	TGTGCCAGCAGTGTAAGCCGGGATCAGCCCCAGCATTTT	TRBV6-4	-	TRBJ1-5	-
CASSLGPADEKLFF	TGTGCCAGCAGCTTAGGACCGGCGGATGAAAAACTGTTTTTT	TRBV11-3	-	TRBJ1-4	-
CASSEVPGHDTQYF	TGTGCCAGCAGTGAAGTCCCAGGGCATGATACGCAGTATTTT	TRBV2	-	TRBJ2-3	-
CASSQGDTENSPLHF	TGCGCCAGCAGCCAAGGGGACACTGAGAATTCACCCCTCCACTTT	TRBV4-1	-	TRBJ1-6	-
CASSLTWATTGRGELFF	TGTGCCAGCAGCTTGACCTGGGCCACAACGGGGAGGGGGGAGCTGTTTTTT	TRBV7-9	-	TRBJ2-2	-
CASSEALGSGGAEDTQYF	TGTGCCAGCAGTGAAGCGCTAGGTAGCGGGGGGGCCGAAGATACGCAGTATTTT	TRBV2	TRBD2	TRBJ2-3	once
CASSSSIAGGNNEQFF	TGTGCCAGCAGCTCGTCCATAGCGGGGGGTAACAATGAGCAGTTCTTC	TRBV5-4	TRBD2	TRBJ2-1	-
CAWSGQVRSGELFF	TGTGCCTGGAGTGGACAGGTGCGCTCCGGGGAGCTGTTTTTT	TRBV30	-	TRBJ2-2	once
CASSATGGSPYEQYF	TGCGCCAGCAGCGCGACAGGGGGTTCCCCGTACGAGCAGTACTTC	TRBV5-1	TRBD1	TRBJ2-7	few
CASRQGYEQYF	TGTGCCAGCAGACAGGGCTACGAGCAGTACTTC	TRBV19	TRBD1	TRBJ2-7	-
CASSAGGGSSYEQYF	TGTGCCAGCAGCGCAGGGGGAGGAAGCTCCTACGAGCAGTACTTC	TRBV9	-	TRBJ2-7	-
CASSEWTGVADTQYF	TGCGCCAGCAGTGAGTGGACCGGGGTGGCAGATACGCAGTATTTT	TRBV10-1	-	TRBJ2-3	few
CASSDRVAGGVAGELFF	TGTGCCAGCAGTGATCGGGTAGCGGGGGGAGTAGCCGGGGAGCTGTTTTTT	TRBV2	TRBD2	TRBJ2-2	-
CASSRYAGLYEQYF	TGTGCCAGCAGCCGATACGCGGGGCTCTACGAGCAGTACTTC	TRBV5-8	-	TRBJ2-7	few
CASSLEGGYGAFF	TGTGCCAGCAGCTTAGAAGGGGGCTATGGAGCTTTCTTT	TRBV11-1	TRBD1	TRBJ1-1	-
CASSLDGTEYEKLFF	TGTGCCAGCAGCTTAGACGGAACAGAGTATGAAAAACTGTTTTTT	TRBV7-6	-	TRBJ1-4	-
CASSSKRTGGISGELFF	TGCGCCAGCAGCTCAAAAAGGACAGGGGGTATATCCGGGGAGCTGTTTTTT	TRBV5-1	TRBD1	TRBJ2-2	-
CASRGTGGQPQHF	TGTGCCAGTAGGGGGACAGGGGGTCAGCCCCAGCATTTT	TRBV19	TRBD1	TRBJ1-5	-
CARSLAGDGNSPLHF	TGTGCCAGAAGCTTGGCGGGGGATGGAAATTCACCCCTCCACTTT	TRBV5-3	-	TRBJ1-6	-
CASSLGGTSQETQYF	TGTGCCAGCAGCCTGGGGGGGACCTCCCAGGAGACCCAGTACTTC	TRBV2	TRBD2	TRBJ2-5	-
CASSAGTGGGYTF	TGTGCCAGCAGCGCCGGGACAGGGGGGGGCTACACCTTC	TRBV5-4	TRBD1	TRBJ1-2	-
CASSLGQGLGTDTQYF	TGCGCCAGCAGCTTGGGACAGGGGTTGGGCACAGATACGCAGTATTTT	TRBV5-1	TRBD1	TRBJ2-3	-
CASSQRTSGDYEQYF	TGCGCCAGCAGCCAGAGGACTAGCGGGGACTACGAGCAGTACTTC	TRBV4-1	TRBD2	TRBJ2-7	once
CASSEGQGFGNTEAFF	TGTGCCAGCAGTGAAGGGCAGGGTTTCGGAAACACTGAAGCTTTCTTT	TRBV6-1	-	TRBJ1-1	-
CASSSRTDMNTEAFF	TGTGCCAGCAGTTCCCGGACAGACATGAACACTGAAGCTTTCTTT	TRBV6-5	-	TRBJ1-1	-
CAWRLEGQVNSPLHF	TGTGCCTGGAGGCTAGAGGGACAGGTTAATTCACCCCTCCACTTT	TRBV30	TRBD1	TRBJ1-6	few
CASSESSGTYNEQFF	TGTGCCAGCAGTGAATCTAGCGGGACCTACAATGAGCAGTTCTTC	TRBV6-1	TRBD2	TRBJ2-1	once
CASSQMGRVGGGTEAFF	TGCGCCAGCAGCCAGATGGGGAGGGTTGGGGGCGGTACTGAAGCTTTCTTT	TRBV4-1	-	TRBJ1-1	once
CASSIDHRADTQYF	TGTGCCAGTAGTATAGATCACAGGGCAGATACGCAGTATTTT	TRBV19	-	TRBJ2-3	-
CASSMDRAGGAKNIQYF	TGTGCCAGTAGTATGGATAGAGCAGGGGGAGCCAAAAACATTCAGTACTTC	TRBV19	TRBD1	TRBJ2-4	-